This T cell receptor beta chain comes out of a study of CD8+CD57+ T cells in acquired aplastic anemia. Overall study findings and caveats: Twenty-nine shared CD8+ CDR3s appeared highly expressed within patients' immunodominant clones.

TCR beta VDJ and CDR3 were profiled, and genomic DNA was the template. TCRdb re-called the reads with MiXCR, one entry per CDR3 protein. The table records roughly 300,000 distinct CDR3 sequences, 45% to 65% of them present only once. Trimming left V 3 bases short and J 5 bases short, with 8 bases between. The CDR3 spans 13 residues. Germline values: CDR1 LNHNV, CDR2 YYDKDF (reference sequence). Note on this clonotype: Its specificity is unknown.

The sample comprised sorted CD4+, CD8+, or CD8+CD57+ T cells (not recorded which) from PBMCs. The chain employs TRBV15 and TRBJ2-1; D is perhaps TRBD1 or TRBD2 (5 bases each). The clonotype originates from a human donor with severe aplastic anemia or a healthy control (not recorded which). The CDR3: CATSRGRDNEQFF. Here the CDR3 DNA reads TGTGCCACCAGCAGGGGACGGGACAATGAGCAGTTCTTC.